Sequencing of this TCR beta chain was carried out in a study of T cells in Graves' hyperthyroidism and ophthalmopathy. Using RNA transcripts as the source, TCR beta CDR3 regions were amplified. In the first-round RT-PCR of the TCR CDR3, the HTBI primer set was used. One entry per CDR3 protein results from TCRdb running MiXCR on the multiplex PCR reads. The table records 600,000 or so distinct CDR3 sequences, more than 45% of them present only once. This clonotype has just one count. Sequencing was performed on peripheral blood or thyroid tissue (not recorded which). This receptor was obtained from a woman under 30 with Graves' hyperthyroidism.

The CDR3 region has the DNA TGCAGTGCTAGAGAACGACGGGGGAGAGCGGAGACCCAGTACTTC. It is translated as CSARERRGRAETQYF. The rearrangement uses TRBV20-1 and TRBJ2-5; the D gene is possibly TRBD2 (6 bases). V was pared by 0 bases and J by 5 bases, with 16 bases between. CDR3 length: 15 residues. The germline V gene has CDR1 DFQATT and CDR2 SNEGSKA (reference sequence).